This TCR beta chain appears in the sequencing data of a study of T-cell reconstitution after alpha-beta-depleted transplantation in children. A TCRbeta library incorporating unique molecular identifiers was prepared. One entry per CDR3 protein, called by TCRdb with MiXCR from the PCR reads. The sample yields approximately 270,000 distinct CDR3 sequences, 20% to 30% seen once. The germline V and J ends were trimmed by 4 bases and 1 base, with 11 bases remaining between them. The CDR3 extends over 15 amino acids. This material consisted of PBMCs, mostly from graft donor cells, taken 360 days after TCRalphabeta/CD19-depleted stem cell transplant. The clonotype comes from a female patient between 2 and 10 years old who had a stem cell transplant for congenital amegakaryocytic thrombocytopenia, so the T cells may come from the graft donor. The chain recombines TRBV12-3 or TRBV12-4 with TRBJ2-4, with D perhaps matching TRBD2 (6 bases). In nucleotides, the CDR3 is TGTGCCAGCAGTTGGGGGGACGCTGCCAAAAACATTCAGTACTTC. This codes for CASSWGDAAKNIQYF.